What follows is one TCR beta chain and its context. Here immunoSEQ multiplex PCR was the method, and the copy in TCRdb shows in-frame clones only, minus some. The sample lists roughly 250,000 clones, about four fifths occurring once. These data come from a study of blood T cell repertoires in COVID-19. This CDR3 contains 15 residues. Sequencing was performed on peripheral blood. The gene calls are TRBV12-2 and TRBJ2-7; the table's D call TRBD1 went unverified against the DNA. TRBV12-2 is listed as a pseudogene. This receptor was identified in a man in his fifties or sixties with active or convalescent COVID-19. This CDR3 reads CASRFRDKEGYEQYF. CDR3 coding DNA: TGTGCAAGTCGCTTCCGGGACAAAGAAGGCTACGAGCAGTACTTC.